This T cell receptor (beta chain) stems from a study of tumor-infiltrating lymphocytes in oesophageal squamous cell carcinoma. Using its own MiXCR run on the PCR reads, TCRdb lists one record per CDR3 protein. Here the sample spans about 15,000 distinct CDR3 sequences, 40% to 60% being singletons. In its sample, this clonotype was seen once. The CDR3 loop spans 14 amino acids. V lost 1 base, J lost 3 bases, and 8 bases lay in between. The specimen was blood. The chain links TRBV12-3 or TRBV12-4 to TRBJ2-3; tentative D call: TRBD2 (6 bases). This receptor was taken from a male donor with esophageal squamous cell carcinoma. As DNA, the CDR3 is TGTGCCAGCAGTTTAGGGCTAGCGACAGATACGCAGTATTTT. It is translated as CASSLGLATDTQYF.